One sample yielded the 16 T cell receptor beta chains listed below, sequenced in a study of beta chain features in type 1 diabetes. Study-level results: For Type 1 diabetes patients, all four CD4+ subsets carried TCRB CDR3s that were moderately but significantly shorter.

TCRB transcripts that were expressed got sequenced, as all of the isolated RNA had been reverse transcribed. Clones were read by immunoSEQ multiplex PCR, and TCRdb kept only the in-frame ones, dropping some. The sample includes a few hundred thousand clones, roughly 13% of them seen just once. No antigen has been identified for these receptors. Material for sequencing was naive CD4+ T cells from blood. The receptor source for this set is a woman younger than 30 with type 1 diabetes.

This clone has more than one count but fewer than ten. The gene calls are TRBV9 and TRBJ2-3; TRBD2 matches 11 bases. With 6 bases clipped from V and 5 bases from J, the junction kept 14 bases outside the gene matches. Germline lookup yields CDR1 SGDLS and CDR2 YYNGEE. The CDR3 sequence is 17 residues long. CDR3 in amino acids: CASTPAGTSGSGDTQYF. In DNA, the CDR3 is TGTGCCAGCACCCCCGCCGGGACTAGCGGAAGTGGAGATACGCAGTATTTT.

The chain couples TRBV19 to TRBJ2-1; 7 positions agree with TRBD1. Looked up from germline, CDR1 is LNHDA and CDR2 is SQIVND (reference sequence). The trim removed 5 bases at V and 4 bases at J, leaving 5 bases unmatched. The CDR3 sequence is 14 residues long. The CDR3 DNA reads TGTGCCAGTAGTGTGGGGGACAGATACAATGAGCAGTTCTTC. Translating gives CASSVGDRYNEQFF.

The chain combines TRBV7-9 with TRBJ2-7; 8 bases map to TRBD1. This CDR3 has 13 amino acids. Per the germline V gene, CDR1 is SEHNR and CDR2 is FQNEAQ (reference sequence). Losses at the gene ends were 4 bases for V and 6 bases for J; bases not matched to a gene: 5. The chain's CDR3 is CASSSGQGGEQYF. The CDR3 nucleotides read TGTGCCAGCAGCTCAGGACAGGGAGGCGAGCAGTACTTC.

This chain connects TRBV27 to TRBJ2-1, with 9 bases identical to TRBD2. V lost 2 bases, J lost 6 bases, and 5 bases stayed unmatched. Looked up from germline, CDR1 is MNHEY and CDR2 is SMNVEV (reference sequence). CDR3 length equals 15 residues. The CDR3 spells CASSLSSGRVNEQFF. CDR3 bases: TGTGCCAGCAGTTTAAGTAGCGGGAGAGTCAATGAGCAGTTCTTC.

V gene TRBV7-2 combines with J gene TRBJ1-1; 9 nucleotides line up with TRBD1. The CDR3 runs 15 residues. The trim removed 8 bases at V and 6 bases at J, leaving 13 bases unmatched. Germline V gene lookup returns CDR1 SGHTA and CDR2 FQGNSA. CDR3 protein: CASLTYRGRKAEAFF. CDR3 bases: TGTGCCAGCTTAACGTACAGGGGGCGGAAAGCTGAAGCTTTCTTT.

V is TRBV18 and J is TRBJ2-7, with a tentative D call TRBD2 (5 bases). Trimming took off 3 bases at V and 5 bases at J, with 11 bases between the two ends. The CDR3 length is 13 residues. Germline-derived CDR1 and CDR2 are KGHSH and LQKENI. In DNA form, the CDR3 reads TGTGCCAGCTCACCCCCGAGCGGAAACGAGCAGTACGTC. Protein product: CASSPPSGNEQYV.

With regard to this clone: Compared with germline, one end of the junction differs, possibly owing to a read error. The chain uses TRBV20-1 and TRBJ2-1, with 8 nucleotides matching TRBD2. Per the germline V gene, CDR1 is DFQATT and CDR2 is SNEGSKA (reference sequence). The CDR3 has 11 amino acids. The CDR3 region is CSAGRREEGIF. The CDR3 nucleotides read TGCAGTGCTGGTCGGCGGGAGGAGGGGATCTTC.

The V gene is TRBV28, the J gene TRBJ1-5, with 7 bases identical to TRBD1. V was pared by 2 bases and J by 5 bases, with 3 bases of the junction left unmatched. The CDR3 is 14 residues long. The germline CDR1 and CDR2 sequences are MDHEN and SYDVKM. The CDR3, as DNA: TGTGCCAGCAGTTTAGCCCAGGGGGATCAGCCCCAGCATTTT. It encodes CASSLAQGDQPQHF.

The chain is built from TRBV27 and TRBJ2-1; the match to TRBD2 covers 9 bases. Per germline, CDR1 MNHEY and CDR2 SMNVEV (reference sequence). V dropped 7 bases and J dropped 9; count of bases not matched to a gene: 10. This CDR3 is 14 amino acids long. CDR3 in amino acids: CASKEAGGGGEQFF. The DNA of the CDR3 is TGTGCCAGCAAGGAAGCGGGAGGCGGCGGTGAGCAGTTCTTC.

The rearrangement links TRBV7-2 to TRBJ2-3; no definite D call. The CDR3 sequence is 13 residues long. The germline V and J ends were trimmed by 2 bases and 5 bases, with 8 bases remaining between them. Germline V gene lookup returns CDR1 SGHTA and CDR2 FQGNSA. In DNA form, the CDR3 reads TGTGCCAGCAGCTTATTTTCGAGAGATACGCAGTATTTT. Protein: CASSLFSRDTQYF.

This clone was detected only a few times. The chain recombines TRBV27 with TRBJ2-1; the D is unclear. CDR3 length: 13 residues. Between the trimmed V and J ends, which lost 6 bases and 8 bases, there was a span of 14 bases. Germline V gene data show CDR1 as MNHEY and CDR2 as SMNVEV (reference sequence). The CDR3 nucleotides read TGTGCCAGCAGCAGCCAACAGAGCCATGAGCAGTTCTTC. It translates to CASSSQQSHEQFF.

This clone was counted a few times. The chain employs TRBV30 and TRBJ1-1; D is uncertain. Looked up from germline, CDR1 is GTSNPN and CDR2 is SVGIG (reference sequence). V was shortened by 0 bases and J by 5 bases, with 10 bases between the two germline ends. The CDR3 runs to 13 residues. For the CDR3, the DNA is TGTGCCTGGAGTGTCGACTCGATAACTGAAGCTTTCTTT. Translated, it gives CAWSVDSITEAFF.

The chain is built from TRBV5-1 and TRBJ2-1; 9 nucleotides match TRBD2. Germline assignment: CDR1 SGHRS and CDR2 YFSETQ. V was pared by 2 bases and J by 1 base, with 1 base of the junction left unmatched. The CDR3 runs 15 residues. The CDR3 sequence is CASSFTSGSYNEQFF. CDR3 sequence (DNA): TGCGCCAGCAGCTTTACTAGCGGGTCCTACAATGAGCAGTTCTTC.

This clone was counted a few times. At the DNA level, this CDR3 is encoded by other sequences in the same sample as well. This chain connects TRBV7-9 to TRBJ2-3; 11 positions agree with TRBD2. The CDR3 extends over 16 amino acids. Germline-derived CDR1 and CDR2 are SEHNR and FQNEAQ (reference sequence). Unmatched junction bases numbered 3, after V lost 4 bases and J lost 0 bases. The DNA for the CDR3 is TGTGCCAGCAGCTCTGGGACTAGCGGAAGCACAGATACGCAGTATTTT. The encoded protein is CASSSGTSGSTDTQYF.

This clone has more than one count but fewer than ten. V and J are TRBV30 and TRBJ2-3; TRBD2 agrees at 12 bases. V trimming: 7 bases; J trimming: 4 bases; junction bases outside the gene matches: 9. The CDR3 is made up of 15 amino acids. Germline CDR1 reads GTSNPN; CDR2 reads SVGIG (reference sequence). Written as DNA, the CDR3 is TGTGCCTTTTCCGGACTAGCGGGACCCCCAGATACGCAGTATTTT. Its protein is CAFSGLAGPPDTQYF.

The J gene is TRBJ2-7, the V gene TRBV7-9; perhaps TRBD2 as D (6 bases). The germline gives CDR1 SEHNR, CDR2 FQNEAQ (reference sequence). The length of the CDR3 is 13 residues. CDR3 DNA: TGTGCCAGCAGCTTTTTCGGTGATCCTCGGGAGAACGTC. Residues: CASSFFGDPRENV.